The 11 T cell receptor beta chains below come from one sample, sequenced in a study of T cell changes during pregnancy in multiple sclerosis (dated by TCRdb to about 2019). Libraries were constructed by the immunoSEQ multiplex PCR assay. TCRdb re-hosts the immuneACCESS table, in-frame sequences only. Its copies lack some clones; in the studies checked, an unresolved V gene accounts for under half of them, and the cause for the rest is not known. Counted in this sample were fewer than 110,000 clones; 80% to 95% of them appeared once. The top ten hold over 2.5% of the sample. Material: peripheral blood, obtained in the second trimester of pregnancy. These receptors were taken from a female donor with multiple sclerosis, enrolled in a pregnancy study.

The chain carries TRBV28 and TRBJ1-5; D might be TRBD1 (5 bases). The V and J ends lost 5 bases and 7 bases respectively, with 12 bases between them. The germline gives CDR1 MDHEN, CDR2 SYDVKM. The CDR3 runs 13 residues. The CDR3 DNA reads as TGTGCCAGCAGTAGGCAGGGTACGCAGCCCCAGCATTTT. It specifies CASSRQGTQPQHF.

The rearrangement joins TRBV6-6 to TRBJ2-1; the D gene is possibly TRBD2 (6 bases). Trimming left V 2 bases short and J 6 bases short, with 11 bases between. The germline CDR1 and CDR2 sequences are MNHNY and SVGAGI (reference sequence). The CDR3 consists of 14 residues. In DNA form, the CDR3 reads TGTGCCAGCAGTTACGCGGAGGGGAGCAATGAGCAGTTCTTC. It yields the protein CASSYAEGSNEQFF.

CDR3 bases: TGCAGCGTTGAACTAGCGGGAGATAAGCAGTACTTC. Residues: CSVELAGDKQYF. The genes are TRBV29-1 and TRBJ2-7; 10 bases agree with TRBD2. Germline V lookup: CDR1 SQVTM, CDR2 ANQGSEA. Trimming removed 2 bases from V and 8 bases from J; junction bases left unmatched: 3. The CDR3 covers 12 residues.

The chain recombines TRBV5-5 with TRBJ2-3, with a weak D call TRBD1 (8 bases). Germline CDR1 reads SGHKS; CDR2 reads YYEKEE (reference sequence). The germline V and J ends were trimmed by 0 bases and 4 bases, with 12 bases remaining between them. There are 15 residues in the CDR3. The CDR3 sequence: CASSLEQGGPDTQYF. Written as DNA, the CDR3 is TGTGCCAGCAGCTTGGAACAGGGGGGGCCAGATACGCAGTATTTT.

As DNA, the CDR3 is TGTGCCAGCAGATGGTCTAGCGGGAGACAAGAGACCCAGTACTTC. Encoded protein: CASRWSSGRQETQYF. The chain has TRBV14 and TRBJ2-5; TRBD2 agrees at 10 bases. V gave up 6 bases and J gave up 2 bases; unmatched junction bases: 6. Germline-derived CDR1 and CDR2 are SGHDN and FVKESK. The CDR3 totals 15 residues.

CDR3 nucleotides: TGTGCCAGCAGCTTGGACCTAGCCTACAATGAGCAGTTCTTC. Its protein is CASSLDLAYNEQFF. This sequence joins TRBV5-4 and TRBJ2-1; D uncertain. This CDR3 has 14 amino acids. V was cut by 0 bases and J by 2 bases, with 6 bases left in between. Germline loops: CDR1 SGHNT, CDR2 YYREEE (reference sequence).

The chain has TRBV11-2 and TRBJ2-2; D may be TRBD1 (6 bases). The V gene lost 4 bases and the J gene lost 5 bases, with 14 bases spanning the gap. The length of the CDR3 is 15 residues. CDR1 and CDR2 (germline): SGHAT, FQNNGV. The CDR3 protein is CASSSLGAMTGELFF. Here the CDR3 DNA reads TGTGCCAGCAGCTCTTTGGGGGCCATGACCGGGGAGCTGTTTTTT. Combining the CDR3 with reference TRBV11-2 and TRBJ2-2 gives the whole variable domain EAGVAQSPRYKIIEKRQSVAFWCNPISGHATLYWYQQILGQGPKLLIQFQNNGVVDDSQLPKDRFSAERLKGVDSTLKIQPAKLEDSAVYLCASSSLGAMTGELFFGEGSRLTVL.

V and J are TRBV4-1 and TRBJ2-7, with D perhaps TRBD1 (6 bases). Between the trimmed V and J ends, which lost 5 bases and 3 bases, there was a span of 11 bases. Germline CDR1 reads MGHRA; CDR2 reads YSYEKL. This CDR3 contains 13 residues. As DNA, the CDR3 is TGCGCCAGCAGCTTCGACAGGTTCTACGAGCAGTACTTC. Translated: CASSFDRFYEQYF.

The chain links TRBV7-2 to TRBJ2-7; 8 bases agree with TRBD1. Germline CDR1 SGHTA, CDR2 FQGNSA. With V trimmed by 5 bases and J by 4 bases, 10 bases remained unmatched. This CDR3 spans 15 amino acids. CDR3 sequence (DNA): TGTGCCAGCAGCATAGACAGGGGCCGTGGATACGAGCAGTACTTC. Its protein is CASSIDRGRGYEQYF.

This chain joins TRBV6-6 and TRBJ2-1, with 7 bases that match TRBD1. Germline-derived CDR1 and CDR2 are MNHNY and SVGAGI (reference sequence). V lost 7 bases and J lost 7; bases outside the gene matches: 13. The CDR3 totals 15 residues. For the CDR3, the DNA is TGTGCCAGCATACGGATCGACAGGGTTGGGAATGAGCAGTTCTTC. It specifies CASIRIDRVGNEQFF.

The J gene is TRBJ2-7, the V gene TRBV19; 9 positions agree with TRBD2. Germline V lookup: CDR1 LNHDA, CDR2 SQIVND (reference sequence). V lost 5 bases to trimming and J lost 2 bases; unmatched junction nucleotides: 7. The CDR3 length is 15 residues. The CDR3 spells CASSLRLAAPYEQYF. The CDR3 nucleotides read TGTGCCAGTAGTCTTAGACTAGCGGCTCCCTACGAGCAGTACTTC.